These 19 T cell receptor beta chains share one sample of origin, sequenced in a study of OX40 agonist ivuxolimab in advanced cancers. Using immunoSEQ multiplex PCR, the repertoire was profiled, and TCRdb retains in-frame clones only, with some absent. The table includes about 69,000 clones, roughly nine tenths detected once. This material consisted of CD4+ or CD8+ T cells sorted from blood, taken in a trial of the OX40 agonist ivuxolimab. The receptor set was obtained from an adult with an advanced solid tumor such as melanoma, head and neck, liver or kidney cancer.

The chain combines TRBV4-3 with TRBJ1-2; D is unresolved. CDR3 length: 15 residues. V was pared by 0 bases and J by 8 bases, with 16 bases between. Germline CDR1 is LGHNA and CDR2 is YSLEER. CDR3: CASSQDLTQPWGYTF. The CDR3 bases are TGCGCCAGCAGCCAAGATCTTACACAGCCTTGGGGCTACACCTTC.

The CDR3 loop reads CASSQDGYNEQFF. As DNA, the CDR3 is TGCGCCAGCAGCCAAGACGGGTACAATGAGCAGTTCTTC. This sequence joins TRBV4-3 and TRBJ2-1; no clear D. The CDR3 consists of 13 residues. Trimming removed 0 bases at V and 4 bases at J, with 4 bases between. Germline CDR1 and CDR2: LGHNA and YSLEER.

The chain joins TRBV30 to TRBJ1-5; TRBD1 is a possible D gene (5 bases). Germline CDR1 GTSNPN, CDR2 SVGIG (reference sequence). This CDR3 has 14 residues. Trimming left V 1 base short and J 2 bases short, with 9 bases between. In DNA form, the CDR3 reads TGTGCCTGGAGTGCAGGGATTGGCAATCAGCCCCAGCATTTT. Residues: CAWSAGIGNQPQHF.

The chain carries TRBV28 and TRBJ2-4; D perhaps matches TRBD1 (6 bases). Germline CDR1 reads MDHEN; CDR2 reads SYDVKM. The CDR3 consists of 15 residues. Trimming removed 2 bases at V and 9 bases at J, with 17 bases between. The CDR3 DNA follows: TGTGCCAGCAGTTTAGGGGTACAGGGCGGCGGCATTCAGTACTTC. It is translated as CASSLGVQGGGIQYF.

The V call is TRBV5-1, the J call TRBJ2-7; the D gene is possibly TRBD2 (5 bases). The CDR3 totals 13 residues. The germline V gene encodes CDR1 SGHRS and CDR2 YFSETQ. Trimming took off 2 bases at V and 0 bases at J, with 6 bases between the two ends. The CDR3 DNA reads TGCGCCAGCAGCTTCGGGGTCTCCTACGAGCAGTACTTC. This translates into CASSFGVSYEQYF.

On this clone itself: Sequence at one end of the junction differs from germline and may be a read error. The chain links TRBV7-8 to TRBJ2-7; D gene uncertain. This CDR3 comprises 12 residues. Germline values: CDR1 SGHVS, CDR2 FQNEAQ. The CDR3 DNA follows: TGTGCCAGCAGCCCCGACTCCGACGAGCAGTACTTC. As protein: CASSPDSDEQYF.

The genes are TRBV7-9 and TRBJ2-1; 11 bases are shared with TRBD1. V lost 3 bases and J lost 5; bases outside the gene matches: 6. Germline V gene data show CDR1 as SEHNR and CDR2 as FQNEAQ (reference sequence). The CDR3 length is 16 residues. The CDR3 reads CASSFWTGGVDNEQFF. CDR3 nucleotide sequence: TGTGCCAGCAGCTTTTGGACAGGGGGCGTCGACAATGAGCAGTTCTTC.

The rearrangement links TRBV30 to TRBJ2-5; D may be TRBD1 (5 bases). This CDR3 has 14 residues. CDR1 and CDR2 from the germline V gene are GTSNPN and SVGIG (reference sequence). V shed 0 bases and J shed 1 base, with 9 bases lying between them. The CDR3 DNA sequence: TGTGCCTGGAGTGTAACAGGCACCCAAGAGACCCAGTACTTC. This sequence encodes CAWSVTGTQETQYF.

This clone was detected only once. The J gene is TRBJ2-1, the V gene TRBV7-6; 8 bases line up with TRBD2. Germline V lookup: CDR1 SGHVS, CDR2 FNYEAQ. The CDR3 totals 15 residues. The ends lost 4 bases at V and 8 bases at J; junction bases unmatched: 10. The chain's CDR3 is CASSSPSGRGDEQFF. DNA for the CDR3: TGTGCCAGCAGCTCCCCGAGCGGGAGAGGCGATGAGCAGTTCTTC.

V usage is TRBV5-1 and J usage is TRBJ2-1; TRBD2 is a possible D gene (6 bases). CDR1 is SGHRS, CDR2 YFSETQ, per germline. This CDR3 has 14 residues. V was shortened by 0 bases and J by 6 bases, with 10 bases between the two germline ends. In DNA, the CDR3 is TGCGCCAGCAGCTTGGGGAGGGTGGTCAATGAGCAGTTCTTC. Amino acid sequence: CASSLGRVVNEQFF.

V is TRBV18 and J is TRBJ2-1, with D tentatively TRBD1 (6 bases). CDR3 size: 19 residues. Between the trimmed V and J ends, which lost 4 bases and 0 bases, there was a span of 22 bases. Germline loops: CDR1 KGHSH, CDR2 LQKENI. The CDR3 protein is CASSLLMGAEVSSYNEQFF. CDR3 nucleotide sequence: TGTGCCAGCTCACTCCTGATGGGGGCCGAAGTGAGCTCCTACAATGAGCAGTTCTTC.

The rearrangement uses TRBV9 and TRBJ2-2, with a weak D call TRBD1 (6 bases). Germline V gene lookup returns CDR1 SGDLS and CDR2 YYNGEE. V shed 0 bases and J shed 1 base, with 10 bases lying between them. The CDR3 has 16 residues. This CDR3 reads CASSVAGAGNTGELFF. CDR3 coding DNA: TGTGCCAGCAGCGTAGCAGGGGCAGGGAACACCGGGGAGCTGTTTTTT.

The chain recombines TRBV28 with TRBJ2-5; no clear D gene. The CDR3 covers 14 residues. Germline V gene sequence: CDR1 MDHEN, CDR2 SYDVKM. V was trimmed by 3 bases and J by 2 bases, leaving 10 bases between them. This CDR3 is CASSLQDGQETQYF. CDR3 DNA: TGTGCCAGCAGTTTGCAGGACGGTCAAGAGACCCAGTACTTC.

This clone turned up a few times. The chain combines TRBV6-4 with TRBJ2-3; 11 bases are shared with TRBD2. Germline values: CDR1 MRHNA, CDR2 SNTAGT. This CDR3 is built from 15 residues. With 0 bases clipped from V and 4 bases from J, the junction kept 0 bases outside the gene matches. The CDR3 protein is CASSDSLAGADTQYF. The CDR3 coding sequence is TGTGCCAGCAGTGACTCACTAGCGGGAGCAGATACGCAGTATTTT.

J is TRBJ2-1 and V is TRBV11-1; TRBD2 agrees at 14 bases. This CDR3 spans 17 amino acids. Germline assignment: CDR1 SGHAT and CDR2 FQDESV (reference sequence). V shed 5 bases and J 1 base; nucleotides not matched to a gene: 4. The CDR3 sequence: CASSPGTSGSSYNEQFF. Written as DNA, the CDR3 is TGTGCCAGCAGCCCCGGGACTAGCGGGAGTTCCTACAATGAGCAGTTCTTC.

The V call is TRBV6-6, the J call TRBJ1-2; 8 positions agree with TRBD1. Germline assignment: CDR1 MNHNY and CDR2 SVGAGI (reference sequence). V dropped 8 bases and J dropped 8; count of bases not matched to a gene: 7. The CDR3 consists of 12 residues. DNA of the CDR3: TGTGCCAGCTCCCAGGGGACAGGAGGCTACACCTTC. This sequence encodes CASSQGTGGYTF.

The J gene is TRBJ2-7, the V gene TRBV7-9, with 7 bases fitting TRBD1. V trimming: 1 base; J trimming: 4 bases; junction bases outside the gene matches: 4. The length of the CDR3 is 14 residues. CDR1 is SEHNR and CDR2 is FQNEAQ in the germline V gene (reference sequence). CDR3 sequence: CASSLEWTGYEQYF. Written as DNA, the CDR3 is TGTGCCAGCAGCTTAGAATGGACAGGTTACGAGCAGTACTTC.

J is TRBJ2-1 and V is TRBV7-2; possibly TRBD2 for D (5 bases). The germline gives CDR1 SGHTA, CDR2 FQGNSA. The CDR3 totals 12 residues. Trimming took 5 bases from V and 6 from J, leaving 8 bases between them. CDR3 sequence reads: CASSPGVNEQFF. The CDR3 DNA reads TGTGCCAGCAGCCCCGGGGTCAATGAGCAGTTCTTC.

This clone was detected a few times. The genes are TRBV28 and TRBJ2-1; 10 bases map to TRBD1. The CDR3 loop spans 17 amino acids. Unmatched junction bases numbered 8, after V lost 2 bases and J lost 4 bases. CDR1 MDHEN and CDR2 SYDVKM come from the germline V gene. CDR3 protein: CASSLGYRGQGYNEQFF. Written as DNA, the CDR3 is TGTGCCAGCAGTTTAGGGTATCGGGGACAGGGGTACAATGAGCAGTTCTTC. The full variable domain, its missing parts supplied by reference TRBV28 and TRBJ2-1, is DVKVTQSSRYLVKRTGEKVFLECVQDMDHENMFWYRQDPGLGLRLIYFSYDVKMKEKGDIPEGYSVSREKKERFSLILESASTNQTSMYLCASSLGYRGQGYNEQFFGPGTRLTVL.